This T cell receptor (beta chain) was captured by sequencing in a study of T cell responses to AZD1222 COVID-19 vaccine. Findings and limits, study-wide: Among AZD1222 vaccinees, only six or seven were seropositive at baseline. All repertoire sampling was performed exclusively after the peak T cell response. The breadth and depth of Spike-specific TCRs increased once two AZD1222 doses had been given.

The method was immunoSEQ multiplex PCR; TCRdb's version includes in-frame clones alone and lacks a portion of them. The table includes under 150,000 clones, roughly 92% detected once. As to this clone: Its cognate antigen is unknown.

The CDR3 has 12 amino acids. V was pared by 6 bases and J by 7 bases, with 13 bases between. Germline lookup yields CDR1 MNHEY and CDR2 SVGAGI. The sample was peripheral blood, taken 28 days after the second AZD1222 dose. The chain recombines TRBV6-5 with TRBJ2-7, with D perhaps TRBD2 (6 bases). This clonotype was sampled from an adult who received the AZD1222 COVID-19 vaccine. In DNA, the CDR3 is TGTGCCAGCAGCTGGGGGGTACGTGAGCAGTACTTC. It encodes CASSWGVREQYF.